This T cell receptor (beta chain) was sequenced for a study of blood T cell repertoires in COVID-19. Whole-study context: PBMCs, B-cell-depleted T cells, or T cells were the source of the cDNA or gDNA that made up the material.

The method was immunoSEQ multiplex PCR; TCRdb's version includes in-frame clones alone and lacks a portion of them. This repertoire shows fewer than 250,000 clones, about 91% found once; its top ten account for approximately 1.2%. Germline V gene data show CDR1 as SGHRS and CDR2 as YFSETQ. The CDR3 runs to 16 residues. Trimming took 2 bases from V and 4 from J, leaving 15 bases between them. The clonotype comes from a young man with acute or convalescent COVID-19. The rearrangement uses TRBV5-1 and TRBJ2-2; TRBD2 is a possible D gene (5 bases). The sequencing input was peripheral blood. The CDR3: CASSLGQRGSTGELFF. The CDR3 coding sequence is TGCGCCAGCAGCTTAGGGCAACGAGGGAGCACCGGGGAGCTGTTTTTT.